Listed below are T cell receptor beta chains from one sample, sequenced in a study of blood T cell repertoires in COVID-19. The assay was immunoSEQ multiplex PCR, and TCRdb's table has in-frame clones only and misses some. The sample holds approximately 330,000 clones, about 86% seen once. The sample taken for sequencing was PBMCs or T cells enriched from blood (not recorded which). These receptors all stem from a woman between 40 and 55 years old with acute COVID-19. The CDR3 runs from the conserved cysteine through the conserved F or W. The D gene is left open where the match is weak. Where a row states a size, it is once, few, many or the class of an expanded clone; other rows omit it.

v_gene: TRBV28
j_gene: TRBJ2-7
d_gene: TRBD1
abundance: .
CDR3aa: CASSLRYIAGGEQYF
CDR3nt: TGTGCCAGCAGTTTAAGATATATTGCAGGGGGCGAGCAGTACTTC

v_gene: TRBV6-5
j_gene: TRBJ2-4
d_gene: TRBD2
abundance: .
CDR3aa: CASSTLAGGNIQYF
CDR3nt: TGTGCCAGCAGTACCTTAGCGGGAGGAAACATTCAGTACTTC

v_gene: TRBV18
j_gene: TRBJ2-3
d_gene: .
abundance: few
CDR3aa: CASSPFEGLTDTQYF
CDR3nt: TGTGCCAGCTCACCATTCGAGGGCCTCACAGATACGCAGTATTTT

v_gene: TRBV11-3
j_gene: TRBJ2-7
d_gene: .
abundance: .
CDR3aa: CASSLFGQSYEQYF
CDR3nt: TGTGCCAGCAGCCTCTTCGGACAGTCCTACGAGCAGTACTTC

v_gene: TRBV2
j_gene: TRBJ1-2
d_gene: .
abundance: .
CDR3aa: CASSENRLYGYTF
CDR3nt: TGTGCCAGCAGTGAAAACAGGCTCTATGGCTACACCTTC

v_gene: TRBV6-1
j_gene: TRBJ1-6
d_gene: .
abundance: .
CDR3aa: CASSEMVADSPLHF
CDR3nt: TGTGCCAGCAGTGAAATGGTAGCAGATTCACCCCTCCACTTT

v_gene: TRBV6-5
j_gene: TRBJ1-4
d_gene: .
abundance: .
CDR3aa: CASSLTGHNEKLFF
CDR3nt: TGTGCCAGCAGCCTTACAGGGCATAATGAAAAACTGTTTTTT

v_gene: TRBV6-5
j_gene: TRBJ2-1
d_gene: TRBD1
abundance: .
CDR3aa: CASKPRQGAYNEQFF
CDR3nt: TGTGCCAGCAAGCCGCGACAGGGGGCCTACAATGAGCAGTTCTTC

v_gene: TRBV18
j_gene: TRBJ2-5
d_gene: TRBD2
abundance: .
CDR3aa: CASSPASGQETQYF
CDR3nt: TGTGCCAGCTCACCAGCTAGCGGGCAAGAGACCCAGTACTTC

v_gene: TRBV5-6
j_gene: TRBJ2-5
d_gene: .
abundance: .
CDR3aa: CASSLRLPVETQYF
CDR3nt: TGTGCCAGCAGCCTGAGACTACCCGTGGAGACCCAGTACTTC

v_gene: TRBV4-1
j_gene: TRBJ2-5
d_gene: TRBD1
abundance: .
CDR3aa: CASSPPTGVGAWGQETQYF
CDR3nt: TGCGCCAGCAGCCCACCAACAGGGGTAGGGGCATGGGGTCAAGAGACCCAGTACTTC

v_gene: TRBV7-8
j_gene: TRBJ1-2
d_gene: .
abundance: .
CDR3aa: CASSLNIGRMDGYTF
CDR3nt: TGTGCCAGCAGTTTAAACATCGGGAGAATGGATGGCTACACCTTC

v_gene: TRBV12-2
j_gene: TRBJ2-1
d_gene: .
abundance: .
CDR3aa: CASRPRGDFEQFF
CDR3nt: TGTGCAAGTCGCCCCCGGGGAGATTTTGAGCAGTTCTTC

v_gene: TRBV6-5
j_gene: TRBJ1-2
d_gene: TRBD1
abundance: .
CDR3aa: CASSYRTGGYTF
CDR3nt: TGTGCCAGCAGTTATCGGACAGGGGGCTACACCTTC

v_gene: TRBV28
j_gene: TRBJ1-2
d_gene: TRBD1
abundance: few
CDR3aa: CASSSRPTGGGYTF
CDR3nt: TGTGCCAGCAGTTCCCGCCCGACAGGGGGTGGCTACACCTTC

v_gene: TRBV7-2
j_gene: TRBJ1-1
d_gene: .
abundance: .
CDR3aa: CASSQDYLNTEAFF
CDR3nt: TGTGCCAGCAGCCAGGACTATCTGAACACTGAAGCTTTCTTT

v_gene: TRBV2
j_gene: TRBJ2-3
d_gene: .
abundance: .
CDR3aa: CASKASPSHTDTQYF
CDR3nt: TGTGCCAGCAAGGCTAGCCCATCGCACACAGATACGCAGTATTTT

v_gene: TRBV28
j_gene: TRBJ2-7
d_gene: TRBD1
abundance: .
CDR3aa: CASSPRGDSSYEQYF
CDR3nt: TGTGCCAGCAGTCCCAGAGGGGACAGCTCCTACGAGCAGTACTTC

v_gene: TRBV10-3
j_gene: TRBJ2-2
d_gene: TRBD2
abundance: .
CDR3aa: CAISESGSSGGANTGELFF
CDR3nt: TGTGCCATCAGTGAGAGCGGTTCTAGCGGGGGGGCGAACACCGGGGAGCTGTTTTTT

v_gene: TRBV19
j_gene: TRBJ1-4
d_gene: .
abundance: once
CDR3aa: CASSIQGSNEKLFF
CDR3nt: TGTGCCAGTAGTATACAGGGGAGCAATGAAAAACTGTTTTTT

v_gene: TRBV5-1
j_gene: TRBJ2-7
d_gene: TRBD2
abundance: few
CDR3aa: CASSSLPPREELRSYEQYF
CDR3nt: TGCGCCAGCAGCTCCCTACCCCCCCGGGAGGAGCTCCGTTCCTACGAGCAGTACTTC

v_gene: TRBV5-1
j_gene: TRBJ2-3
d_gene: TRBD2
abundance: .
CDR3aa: CASSPTPSGGSDTQYF
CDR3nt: TGCGCCAGCAGCCCAACCCCTAGCGGGGGGTCAGATACGCAGTATTTT

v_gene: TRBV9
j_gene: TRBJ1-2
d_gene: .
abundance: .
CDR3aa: CASSERDNYGYTF
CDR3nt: TGTGCCAGCAGCGAGCGCGATAACTATGGCTACACCTTC

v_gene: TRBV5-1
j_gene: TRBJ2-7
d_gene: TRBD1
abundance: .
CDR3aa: CASSTGDGYEQYF
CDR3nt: TGCGCCAGCAGCACAGGGGACGGCTACGAGCAGTACTTC

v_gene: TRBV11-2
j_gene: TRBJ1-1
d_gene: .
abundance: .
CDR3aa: CASSSPPGLTAFF
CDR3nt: TGTGCCAGCAGCTCCCCCCCCGGACTTACTGCTTTCTTT

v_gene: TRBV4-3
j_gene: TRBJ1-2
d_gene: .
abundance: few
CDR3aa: CASSQDTLGAYGYTF
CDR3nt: TGCGCCAGCAGCCAAGATACTTTAGGGGCATATGGCTACACCTTC

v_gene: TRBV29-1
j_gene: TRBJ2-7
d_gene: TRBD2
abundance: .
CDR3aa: CSVSGGSSYEQYF
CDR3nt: TGCAGCGTTAGCGGGGGTTCCTCCTACGAGCAGTACTTC

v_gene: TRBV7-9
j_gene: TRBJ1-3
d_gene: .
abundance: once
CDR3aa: CASSHGQRNTIYF
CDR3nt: TGTGCCAGCAGCCACGGACAGAGAAACACCATATATTTT

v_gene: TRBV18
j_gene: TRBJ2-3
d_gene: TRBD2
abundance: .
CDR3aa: CASSQGLAGATDTQYF
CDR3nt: TGTGCCAGCTCACAGGGACTAGCGGGAGCGACAGATACGCAGTATTTT

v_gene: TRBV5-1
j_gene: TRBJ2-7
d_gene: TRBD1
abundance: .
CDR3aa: CASSRDRVYEQYF
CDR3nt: TGCGCCAGCAGCCGTGACAGGGTATACGAGCAGTACTTC

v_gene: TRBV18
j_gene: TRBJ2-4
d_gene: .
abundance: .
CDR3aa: CASSPFEGIAKNIQYF
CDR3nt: TGTGCCAGCTCACCCTTCGAGGGTATAGCCAAAAACATTCAGTACTTC

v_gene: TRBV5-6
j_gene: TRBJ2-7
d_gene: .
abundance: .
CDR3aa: CASSLRVSPEQYF
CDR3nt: TGTGCCAGCAGCTTGCGGGTTAGCCCCGAGCAGTACTTC

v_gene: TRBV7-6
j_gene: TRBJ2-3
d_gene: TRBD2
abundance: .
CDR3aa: CASSSERGGTQYF
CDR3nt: TGTGCCAGCAGCTCAGAGCGGGGCGGCACGCAGTATTTT

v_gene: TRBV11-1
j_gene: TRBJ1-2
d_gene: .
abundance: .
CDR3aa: CASSLYSNYGYTF
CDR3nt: TGTGCCAGCAGCTTATACAGCAACTATGGCTACACCTTC

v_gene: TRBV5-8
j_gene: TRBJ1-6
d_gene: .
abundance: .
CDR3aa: CASSLYRYNSPLHF
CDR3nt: TGTGCCAGCAGCTTGTACAGATATAATTCACCCCTCCACTTT

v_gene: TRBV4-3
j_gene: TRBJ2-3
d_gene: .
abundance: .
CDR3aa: CASSQDPTGLWTDTQYF
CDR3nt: TGCGCCAGCAGCCAAGATCCTACAGGGCTGTGGACAGATACGCAGTATTTT

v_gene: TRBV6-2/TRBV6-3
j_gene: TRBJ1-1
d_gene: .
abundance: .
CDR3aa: CASSYRTGTEAFF
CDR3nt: TGTGCCAGCAGTTACCGTACGGGAACTGAAGCTTTCTTT

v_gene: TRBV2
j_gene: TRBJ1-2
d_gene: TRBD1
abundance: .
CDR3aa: CASSETGGYGYTF
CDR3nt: TGTGCCAGCAGCGAAACAGGGGGTTATGGCTACACCTTT

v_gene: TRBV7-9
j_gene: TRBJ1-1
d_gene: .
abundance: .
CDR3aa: CASSFFQGNPEAFF
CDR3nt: TGTGCCAGCAGCTTCTTCCAGGGGAATCCTGAAGCTTTCTTT

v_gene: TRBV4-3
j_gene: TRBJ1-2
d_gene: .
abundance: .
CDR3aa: CASSQDRATTNYGYTF
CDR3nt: TGCGCCAGCAGCCAAGACAGGGCCACCACTAACTATGGCTACACCTTC

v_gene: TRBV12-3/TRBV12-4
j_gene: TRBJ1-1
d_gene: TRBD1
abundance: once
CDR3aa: CASRVTGATEAFF
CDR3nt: TGTGCCAGCAGGGTAACAGGGGCCACTGAAGCTTTCTTT

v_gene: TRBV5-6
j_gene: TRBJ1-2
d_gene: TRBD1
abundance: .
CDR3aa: CASSPPGDRGARSYGYTF
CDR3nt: TGTGCCAGCAGTCCGCCGGGGGACAGGGGGGCTCGATCCTATGGCTACACCTTC

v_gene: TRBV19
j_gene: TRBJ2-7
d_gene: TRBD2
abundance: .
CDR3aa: CASSPGLYEQYF
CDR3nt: TGTGCCAGTAGTCCGGGACTATACGAGCAGTACTTC

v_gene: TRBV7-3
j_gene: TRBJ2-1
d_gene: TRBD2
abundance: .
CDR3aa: CASSLAAGGGGEQFF
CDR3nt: TGTGCCAGCAGCTTAGCGGCGGGAGGTGGCGGTGAGCAGTTCTTC

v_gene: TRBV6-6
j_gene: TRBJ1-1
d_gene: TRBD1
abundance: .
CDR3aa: CASILQGGNTEAFF
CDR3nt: TGTGCCAGCATTCTACAGGGGGGGAACACTGAAGCTTTCTTT

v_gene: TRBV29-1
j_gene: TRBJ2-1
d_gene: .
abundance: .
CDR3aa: CSGFSQGNEQFF
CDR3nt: TGCAGCGGATTTTCACAGGGCAATGAGCAGTTCTTC